This T cell receptor (beta chain) was found in a study of T cell responses to AZD1222 COVID-19 vaccine. Repertoires were generated with immunoSEQ multiplex PCR, while TCRdb's copy carries only in-frame clones and drops some. The sample records roughly 180,000 clones, just under 95% being singletons. Study-wide results and caveats: Most donors were white British, females outnumbered males, and clonal diversity was possibly underestimated.

To note about this clone: As yet, its antigen is unknown.

This specimen was peripheral blood, taken 28 days after the second dose of the MenACWY control vaccine. The clonotype originates from an adult who received the MenACWY meningococcal vaccine as a control.

CDR3 sequence: CASSPPAADTQYF. For the CDR3, the DNA is TGTGCCAGCAGCCCCCCCGCCGCGGATACGCAGTATTTT. The chain couples TRBV11-2 to TRBJ2-3, with D uncertain. The CDR3 extends over 13 amino acids. V was pared by 5 bases and J by 6 bases, with 12 bases between. The germline CDR1 and CDR2 sequences are SGHAT and FQNNGV.